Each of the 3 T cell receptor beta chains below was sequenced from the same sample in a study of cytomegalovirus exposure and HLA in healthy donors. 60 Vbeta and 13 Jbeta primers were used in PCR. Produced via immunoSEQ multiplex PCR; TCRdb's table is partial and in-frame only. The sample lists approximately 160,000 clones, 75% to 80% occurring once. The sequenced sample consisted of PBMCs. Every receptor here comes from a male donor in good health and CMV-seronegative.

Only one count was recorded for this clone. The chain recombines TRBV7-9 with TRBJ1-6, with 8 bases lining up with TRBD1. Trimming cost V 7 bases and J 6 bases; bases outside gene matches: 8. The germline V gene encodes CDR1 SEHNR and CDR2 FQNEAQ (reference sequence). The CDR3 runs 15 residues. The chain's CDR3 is CASTWAQGVNSPLHF. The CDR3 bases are TGTGCCAGCACGTGGGCACAGGGGGTTAATTCACCCCTCCACTTT.

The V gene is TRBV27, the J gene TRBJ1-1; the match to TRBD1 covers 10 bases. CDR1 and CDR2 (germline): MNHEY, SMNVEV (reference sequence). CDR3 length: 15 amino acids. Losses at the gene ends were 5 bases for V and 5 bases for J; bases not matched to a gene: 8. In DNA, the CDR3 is TGTGCCAGCAGTGCCCGGGACAGGGGTAGTACTGAAGCTTTCTTT. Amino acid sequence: CASSARDRGSTEAFF.

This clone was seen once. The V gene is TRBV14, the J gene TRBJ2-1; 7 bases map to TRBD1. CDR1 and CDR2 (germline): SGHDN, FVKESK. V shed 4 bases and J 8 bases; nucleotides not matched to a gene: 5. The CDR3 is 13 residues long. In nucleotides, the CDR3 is TGTGCCAGCAGCCGACAGGGATTCCATGAGCAGTTCTTC. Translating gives CASSRQGFHEQFF.